This T cell receptor (beta chain) was captured in a study of cytomegalovirus exposure and HLA in healthy donors. The PCR had 60 Vbeta and 13 Jbeta primers. Measured with immunoSEQ multiplex PCR; TCRdb has only the in-frame clones, and not every one. Recorded for this sample: 65,000 to 80,000 clones. CDR3 length equals 13 residues. Germline V gene data show CDR1 as SGHTA and CDR2 as FQGNSA. The ends lost 5 bases at V and 2 bases at J; junction bases unmatched: 3. The J gene is TRBJ2-7, the V gene TRBV7-2; TRBD1 matches at 7 bases. The TCR sequence derives from a man younger than 45 in good health and CMV-seronegative. What was sequenced was PBMCs. The CDR3 DNA sequence: TGTGCCAGCAGCCGGGGACAGCCCTACGAGCAGTACTTC. It is translated as CASSRGQPYEQYF.